The 10 T cell receptor beta chains below come from one sample, sequenced in a study of patients and donors after allogeneic stem cell transplantation. From the RT-PCR reads, TCRdb called clonotypes with MiXCR, one entry per CDR3 protein. The table records 87,000 or so distinct CDR3 sequences, approximately 5.2% of them present only once. Specimen: blood, either unsorted or a sorted T cell fraction (not recorded which). The receptors stem from a human donor who was either an allogeneic HSCT recipient or a stem cell or donor lymphocyte infusion donor (not recorded which). It is not recorded whose cells these are; they may come from a transplant donor.

A word on this clonotype: This may arise from a read error, as a much more abundant clone is one base away. The chain combines TRBV29-1 with TRBJ1-5; the match to TRBD1 covers 7 bases. Germline CDR1 SQVTM, CDR2 ANQGSEA. The CDR3 has 14 residues. The CDR3 sequence: CSVAGTDPNQHQHF. The DNA for the CDR3 is TGCAGCGTCGCCGGGACAGATCCCAATCAGCACCAGCATTTT.

This chain uses TRBV5-4 with TRBJ2-5; TRBD2 matches 8 bases. The CDR3 sequence is 16 residues long. J gave up 5 bases and V 4 bases, and 13 bases lay outside the gene matches. Germline V CDR1 and CDR2: SGHNT, YYREEE (reference sequence). DNA for the CDR3: TGTGCCAGCAGCGACTCCACTAGCGGAGGGGCGGAGACCCAGTACTTC. It yields the protein CASSDSTSGGAETQYF.

This clonotype was seen ten or more times. The chain has TRBV11-2 and TRBJ2-3; D call uncertain. V lost 5 bases and J 0 bases, leaving 24 bases between the germline ends. This CDR3 has 19 residues. Germline CDR1 SGHAT, CDR2 FQNNGV. Written as DNA, the CDR3 is TGTGCCAGCAGCCCCAGGACGAGTAGGTCAATCGCTAGCACAGATACGCAGTATTTT. Translating gives CASSPRTSRSIASTDTQYF.

This clonotype was picked up many times. The chain joins TRBV6-1 to TRBJ1-5, with a weak D call TRBD1 (6 bases). Germline loops: CDR1 MNHNS, CDR2 SASEGT. Deletions cut 5 bases from V and 0 bases from J, with 11 bases between. CDR3 length equals 15 residues. This CDR3 is CASSLNRDSNQPQHF. The CDR3 nucleotides read TGTGCCAGCAGTCTCAACAGGGATAGCAATCAGCCCCAGCATTTT.

This clonotype was seen only a few times. The chain employs TRBV7-2 and TRBJ1-2, with D maybe TRBD1 (5 bases). The germline CDR1 and CDR2 sequences are SGHTA and FQGNSA. The V gene lost 0 bases and the J gene lost 10 bases, with 15 bases spanning the gap. The CDR3 is 14 amino acids. CDR3 in DNA: TGTGCCAGCAGCTTAGCGCCAGGGTTTCAAGCCTACACCTTC. Protein sequence: CASSLAPGFQAYTF.

This clonotype was seen ten or more times. The V and J genes are TRBV2 and TRBJ2-1; TRBD1 matches at 7 bases. The V gene end was trimmed by 5 bases and the J gene end by 0 bases; junction bases not matched to a gene: 4. The CDR3 spans 15 residues. CDR1 and CDR2 from the germline V gene are SNHLY and FYNNEI. CDR3 residues: CASSRQGLSYNEQFF. The CDR3 DNA sequence: TGTGCCAGCAGTCGACAGGGCCTCTCCTACAATGAGCAGTTCTTC.

In its sample, this clonotype was seen many times. The chain carries TRBV2 and TRBJ1-5; D is unresolved. V lost 3 bases and J lost 3, with 9 bases in between. Germline CDR1 is SNHLY and CDR2 is FYNNEI. The CDR3 extends over 14 amino acids. The CDR3 DNA is TGTGCCAGCAGTGACGGCAGGAACAATCAGCCCCAGCATTTT. Translating it yields CASSDGRNNQPQHF. Full variable domain (missing parts from reference TRBV2 and TRBJ1-5): EPEVTQTPSHQVTQMGQEVILRCVPISNHLYFYWYRQILGQKVEFLVSFYNNEISEKSEIFDDQFSVERPDGSNFTLKIRSTKLEDSAMYFCASSDGRNNQPQHFGDGTRLSIL.

This clonotype appeared a few times. The chain uses TRBV20-1 and TRBJ2-6; 10 bases agree with TRBD2. The V gene end was trimmed by 2 bases and the J gene end by 4 bases; junction bases not matched to a gene: 8. Germline V gene data show CDR1 as DFQATT and CDR2 as SNEGSKA (reference sequence). This CDR3 has 17 amino acids. CDR3: CSARQAGGGSGANVLTF. CDR3 nucleotides: TGCAGTGCTAGACAAGCGGGAGGGGGTTCGGGGGCCAACGTCCTGACTTTC.

This clonotype was detected ten times or more. The gene calls are TRBV3-1 and TRBJ2-7; either TRBD1 or TRBD2 may supply D (5 bases each). The CDR3 is 14 residues long. V was pared by 5 bases and J by 8 bases, with 19 bases between. Germline V CDR1 and CDR2: LGHDT, YNNKEL (reference sequence). Here the CDR3 DNA reads TGTGCCAGCAGCTCGGGGCGTTCAGGGCTGCAGCAGTACTTC. Residues: CASSSGRSGLQQYF.

CDR3: CASSLGGGGDGEQYF. For the CDR3, the DNA is TGTGCCAGCAGCTTAGGCGGAGGGGGCGATGGCGAGCAGTACTTC. The chain uses TRBV7-2 and TRBJ2-7, with D possibly matching TRBD1 (7 bases). CDR3 length equals 15 residues. V was cut by 1 base and J by 6 bases, with 16 bases left in between. Germline CDR1 is SGHTA and CDR2 is FQGNSA. The full variable domain, rest sourced from reference TRBV7-2 and TRBJ2-7, is GAGVSQSPSNKVTEKGKDVELRCDPISGHTALYWYRQSLGQGLEFLIYFQGNSAPDKSGLPSDRFSAERTGGSVSTLTIQRTQQEDSAVYLCASSLGGGGDGEQYFGPGTRLTVT.